Listed below are T cell receptor beta chains from one sample, sequenced in a study of T-cell memory formation after mild COVID-19. One entry per CDR3 protein, called by TCRdb with MiXCR from the 5' RACE reads. The sample includes about 360,000 distinct CDR3 sequences, about 15% seen only once; the top ten take 22%. The sequenced sample consisted of PBMCs or a T cell subset sorted from them (not recorded which). All receptors come from a man aged 18-30 years who had mild COVID-19 (a few samples of this study predate the infection). Cell type and time point are not known. The CDR3 runs from the conserved cysteine through the conserved F or W. The listing skips clone size in some rows; elsewhere it reads once, few, many or a size class.

clone size: few
V gene: TRBV6-2/TRBV6-3
J gene: TRBJ2-7
CDR3 protein: CASSDHLGYEQYF

clone size: -
V gene: TRBV20-1
J gene: TRBJ1-6
CDR3 protein: CSARGGRSSYNSPLHF

clone size: few
V gene: TRBV14
J gene: TRBJ2-1
CDR3 protein: CASSQSSPYNEQFF

clone size: -
V gene: TRBV20-1
J gene: TRBJ1-2
CDR3 protein: CSALTTRPNYGYTF

clone size: few
V gene: TRBV12-5
J gene: TRBJ1-4
CDR3 protein: CASGYGQGSEKLFF

clone size: -
V gene: TRBV11-2
J gene: TRBJ2-5
CDR3 protein: CASSLDLGGETQYF

clone size: -
V gene: TRBV27
J gene: TRBJ2-3
CDR3 protein: CASSLSERGGLFPDTQYF

clone size: many
V gene: TRBV28
J gene: TRBJ1-1
CDR3 protein: CASSFSRGEAFF

clone size: -
V gene: TRBV6-5
J gene: TRBJ2-1
CDR3 protein: CASSYSFESGSSYNEQFF

clone size: -
V gene: TRBV7-2
J gene: TRBJ1-2
CDR3 protein: CASSSRFLGYGYTF